The TCR beta chain under discussion was sequenced for a study of cytomegalovirus exposure and HLA in healthy donors. After removal of 7 bases from V and 4 bases from J, the junction contained 10 bases not matched to a gene. Germline lookup yields CDR1 MNHEY and CDR2 SVGAGI. This CDR3 has 15 residues. The primer mix had 60 Vbeta and 13 Jbeta primers. Here immunoSEQ multiplex PCR was the method, and the copy in TCRdb shows in-frame clones only, minus some. The repertoire has some 130,000 clones, 84% of them found once; the top ten carry less than 3%. This clonotype was obtained from a man aged 50-59 years in good health and CMV-seronegative. The chain couples TRBV6-5 to TRBJ1-5; 7 nucleotides agree with TRBD1. Source material: PBMCs. The CDR3 loop is CASKSGRGSNQPQHF. Here the CDR3 DNA reads TGTGCCAGCAAGTCCGGCAGGGGGAGTAATCAGCCCCAGCATTTT.